This T cell receptor beta chain was sequenced for a study of blood T cells in healthy people across ages. General study points: Estimates based on one million T cells were treated as lower bounds. There were more naive CD4+ cells and higher diversity in long-lived donors than in aged donors.

A J-beta primer mix and a sample-barcoded 5' primer were used in a second PCR of roughly 6 to 11 cycles. TCRdb redid the calling of the 5' RACE reads with MiXCR, one entry per CDR3 protein. This sample carries 1.4 million to 1.5 million distinct CDR3 sequences, around 42% of them seen once, and the ten largest clones take less than 8%. Ranging in age from about 6 to 95, the donors were healthy Caucasian individuals from Russia. Researchers report isolating at least 7 million PBMCs per sample. This CDR3 has 17 residues. Germline V lookup: CDR1 SGHAT, CDR2 FQDESV (reference sequence). The V end was cut by 2 bases, the J end by 0 bases, with 17 bases between. About this clonotype: Its matching antigen is unknown.

This rearrangement joins TRBV11-1 to TRBJ2-7; TRBD2 is a possible D gene (6 bases). This TCR derives from a young woman in good health. The material sequenced was blood. The CDR3 region is CASSLLDGGVPSYEQYF. The CDR3 DNA is TGTGCCAGCAGCTTATTAGATGGCGGGGTCCCCTCCTACGAGCAGTACTTC. The variable domain in full, with the rest retrieved from reference TRBV11-1 and TRBJ2-7, is EAEVAQSPRYKITEKSQAVAFWCDPISGHATLYWYRQILGQGPELLVQFQDESVVDDSQLPKDRFSAERLKGVDSTLKIQPAELGDSAMYLCASSLLDGGVPSYEQYFGPGTRLTVT.